This TCR beta chain is from a study of vaccination effects on CD4 cells after COVID-19 (dated by TCRdb to 2022 to 2024). As for the study more broadly: Two doses of either the BNT162b2 or the mRNA-1273 mRNA SARS-CoV-2 vaccine were administered to participants. The study compared SARS-CoV-2 spike-specific CD4+ TCR repertoires before and after mRNA vaccination in COVID-19 convalescent patients and infection-naive vaccine recipients. The full study included 10 COVID-19 convalescent patients and a few SARS-CoV-2-naive healthy vaccine recipients. Cultures from other donors in the study were sequenced using the Oncomine TCR Beta short-read assay on an Illumina iSeq 100.

Library creation used the immunoSEQ multiplex PCR assay. TCR beta CDR3 sequencing was performed on DNA from the cultured, isolated CD4+ T cells. In the source study's methods: Non-productive TCR sequences were removed and reads were trimmed to the CDR3 region, keeping CDR3s of at least 7 amino acids. The MANAFEST web app was used to pick out antigen-specific clonotypes by comparing their expansion in peptide wells with that in reference cultures. To count as positive, a clone had to show expansion at FDR<0.05 compared with the reference and with all other wells, an odds ratio above 5, and a frequency above 0.1% in two replicate wells. A clonotype was defined as cross-reactive if the clonotype was significantly expanded both in SARS-CoV-2 spike wells and in at least one common cold coronavirus spike condition. Using the stringdist R package, CDR3 similarity was measured by Levenshtein distance, and unrooted trees were constructed with ape in R 3.6.1. TCRdb stores this immuneACCESS table with in-frame sequences only. Part of the clones is absent; in the studies checked, under half of the shortfall reflects unresolved V genes, and no reason is known for the rest. D and trimming were read from the DNA, whereas the V and J calls and clone size are those reported in that table. In all, the sample holds 25,000 to 35,000 clones, and roughly two thirds of those were seen once. About 11% of the sample is taken by the ten largest.

What the research found in general, with its limitations: Only a small number of convalescent patients were included, and no early post-infection timepoints were available, which limited the study. Among healthy vaccine recipients, nearly all vaccine-induced clones were SARS-CoV-2 mono-reactive, and only 1 of 255 was cross-reactive with common cold coronaviruses. Marked clonal contraction was observed in both infection-induced and vaccine-induced clones at late post-vaccination timepoints, consistent with waning T cell responses.

Notes on this clone: The specificity of this receptor is unknown. No base qualities exist here, and no much larger clone lies one base off it.

In the ViraFEST assay, PBMC were stimulated with viral peptide pools, and antigen-specific CD4+ T cell clonotypes were then identified by expansion using TCR sequencing. After around eleven days of culture, CD4+ T cells were isolated with the EasySep CD4+ T cell isolation kit. None of the healthy vaccine recipients had a prior SARS-CoV-2 infection, which was confirmed by nucleocapsid antibody tests that came back negative both before and after vaccination. Around 2 million PBMC per well were cultured in IMDM with 5% human AB serum, roughly 10 IU/ml IL-2 and gentamicin, plus 10 ug/ml peptides. On days 3 and 7, half of the culture medium was replaced with fresh IL-2-containing medium. Unless noted otherwise, every peptide stimulation condition was cultured in triplicate wells. PBMC were separated from whole blood using Ficoll-Paque Plus gradient centrifugation and were then either cryopreserved at -140C or used fresh. The spike proteins of SARS-CoV-2 and of the common cold coronaviruses HCoV-NL63, HCoV-OC43 and HCoV-229E were spanned by overlapping peptide pools. Genomic DNA was extracted from cultured CD4+ T cells with the QIAamp micro DNA kit.

Ends trimmed: V by 3 bases, J by 8 bases; bases unmatched to a gene: 6. CDR1 and CDR2 are drawn from the germline V gene (reference sequence): MNHEY, SMNVEV. The CDR3 sequence holds 14 residues, the cysteine and phenylalanine included. Of the read, only the CDR3 DNA is kept; its 42 bases are in frame from base 1. The TCR originated in a human donor who received a COVID-19 vaccine. Recombination joined TRBV27 with TRBJ2-1, with TRBD2 identical over 8 junction bases. This specimen consisted of CD4+ T cells from PBMCs cultured with SARS-CoV-2 spike peptides, obtained before COVID-19 vaccination. Reading the label with the study, this specimen's cell subset or site is: SARS-CoV-2 spike overlapping peptide pool stimulation. The CDR3 here reads CASSFQPGGYEQFF. The nucleotide sequence is TGTGCCAGCAGTTTTCAACCGGGGGGGTATGAGCAGTTCTTC.